This section outlines one T cell receptor beta chain sequence together with its context. Its antigen is undetermined. TCRdb ran MiXCR on the RT-PCR reads and lists one entry per CDR3 protein. Of about 520,000 distinct CDR3 sequences in the sample, about 25% were seen once. This sample is drawn from a study of response to subunit inactivated influenza vaccine. Study observations and caveats: It was suggested by the authors that few new T cells are recruited by each seasonal influenza vaccination.

The CDR3 has 16 residues. V trimming: 5 bases; J trimming: 5 bases; junction bases outside the gene matches: 9. CDR1 and CDR2 from the germline V gene are SGHTA and FQGNSA. This clonotype was obtained from a man in his fifties who received an inactivated influenza vaccine. This sequence joins TRBV7-2 and TRBJ1-6; 7 bases fit TRBD1. The source material was CD4+ T cells sorted from PBMCs, sampled about 5 days after vaccination. CDR3 coding DNA: TGTGCCAGCAGCCCGACCCGACAGGGCCATAATTCACCCCTCCACTTT. This gives the protein CASSPTRQGHNSPLHF. Looking up the rest from reference TRBV7-2 and TRBJ1-6 gives the full variable domain: GAGVSQSPSNKVTEKGKDVELRCDPISGHTALYWYRQSLGQGLEFLIYFQGNSAPDKSGLPSDRFSAERTGGSVSTLTIQRTQQEDSAVYLCASSPTRQGHNSPLHFGNGTRLTVT.